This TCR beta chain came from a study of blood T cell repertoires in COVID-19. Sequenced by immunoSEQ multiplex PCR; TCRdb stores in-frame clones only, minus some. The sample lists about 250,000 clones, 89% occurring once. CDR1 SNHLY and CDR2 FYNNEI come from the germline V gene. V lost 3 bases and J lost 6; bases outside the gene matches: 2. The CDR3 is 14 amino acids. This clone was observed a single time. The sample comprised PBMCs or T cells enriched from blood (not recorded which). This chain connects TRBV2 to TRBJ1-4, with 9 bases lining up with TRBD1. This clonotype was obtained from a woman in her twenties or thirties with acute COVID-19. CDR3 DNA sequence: TGTGCCAGCAGTGATGGGACAGGGCATGAAAAACTGTTTTTT. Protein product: CASSDGTGHEKLFF.